These T cell receptor beta chains were read from a single sample in a study. TCRdb called the 5' RACE reads again in MiXCR, with one record for every CDR3 protein. Of approximately 7,100 distinct CDR3 sequences listed, over 70% are singletons. Sequencing was performed on tumor-infiltrating Tregs sorted from the breast tumor. The source of these receptors is a female donor with breast cancer. The conserved cysteine and the conserved F or W are not part of the CDR3 here. Each record gives: CDR3 length, J gene, V gene, clone size, CDR3 protein. Clone size appears in some rows only: once, few, many, or a class for an expanded clone.

>11|TRBJ1-1|TRBV6-5|.
ASRPPGTGEAF
>11|TRBJ1-2|TRBV20-1|.
SARRTGNYGYT
>14|TRBJ2-1|TRBV7-6|.
ASSLGDVSSYNEQF
>11|TRBJ1-5|TRBV6-5|.
ASSYDSNQPQH
>12|TRBJ1-6|TRBV6-1|.
ASRRVLGNSPLH
>17|TRBJ2-6|TRBV5-1|.
VSSRILIQGATGANVLT
>13|TRBJ2-1|TRBV29-1|.
SVASGSLLEDEQF
>13|TRBJ2-1|TRBV5-1|few
ASSVDRPQHNEQF
>15|TRBJ1-5|TRBV6-6|few
ASKPPGTSGGGQPQH
>10|TRBJ1-5|TRBV10-2|.
ASGNSNQPQH
>13|TRBJ2-5|TRBV11-2|few
ASSLTSGGAETQY
>11|TRBJ2-3|TRBV7-3|.
ASSSSRQDTQY
>13|TRBJ2-3|TRBV20-1|.
SASSTSGSTDTQY
>12|TRBJ1-2|TRBV5-1|.
ASSLTAGNYGYT
>14|TRBJ1-3|TRBV6-5|few
ASSYTRTSSGNTIY
>12|TRBJ1-6|TRBV4-1|.
ASSPTGNNSPLH
>13|TRBJ2-1|TRBV20-1|once
SARPLAGGRNEQF
>10|TRBJ2-1|TRBV15|once
ATSREFYEQF
>13|TRBJ2-7|TRBV20-1|.
SARDLGQGFYEQY
>15|TRBJ2-3|TRBV7-9|.
ASSLDGGGGAGDTQY
>14|TRBJ2-7|TRBV5-5|.
ASSLVVWDNSYEQY
>14|TRBJ2-1|TRBV3-1|.
ASSDRDGYPVDEQF
>13|TRBJ1-1|TRBV20-1|.
SVFREGGLNTEAF
>14|TRBJ2-3|TRBV20-1|.
SARVVSGASTDTQY
>10|TRBJ2-1|TRBV6-5|once
ASSSIYNEQF
>11|TRBJ1-1|TRBV10-3|.
AISEQKNTEAF
>16|TRBJ2-1|TRBV5-1|few
ASSLWSPWGGRNNEQF
>13|TRBJ2-7|TRBV20-1|.
SARRPVVLSYEQY
>11|TRBJ1-1|TRBV29-1|.
SVDRSENTEAF
>12|TRBJ2-2|TRBV12-3/TRBV12-4|few
ASSPQGAVGELF
>14|TRBJ2-4|TRBV5-1|.
ASSSLAGVDKNIQY
>13|TRBJ2-1|TRBV27|.
ASNRVRSSYNGQF
>11|TRBJ2-7|TRBV12-3/TRBV12-4|.
ASSTGVSYEQY
>13|TRBJ2-1|TRBV4-2|once
ASSQPGTNDYEQF
>13|TRBJ1-5|TRBV12-3/TRBV12-4|.
ASSLANRGDQPQH
>13|TRBJ2-7|TRBV6-1|.
ASSEAAGSFYEQY
>13|TRBJ1-6|TRBV6-5|.
ASSYIGGSHSPLH
>11|TRBJ1-2|TRBV6-1|.
ASSETGGYGYT
>12|TRBJ1-1|TRBV9|.
ASSSQGGLAEAF
>11|TRBJ2-1|TRBV6-1|.
ASSGFQYNEQF
>12|TRBJ1-5|TRBV12-5|.
ASGLKNSNQPQH
>13|TRBJ2-3|TRBV27|.
ASSFSSIGADTQY
>12|TRBJ2-3|TRBV7-3|.
ASAEGASTDTQY
>15|TRBJ1-1|TRBV4-1|.
ASSQDRQGAQNTEAF
>11|TRBJ2-2|TRBV5-1|.
ASSFSISGELF
>13|TRBJ2-2|TRBV5-1|.
ASSLGTVNTRELF
>13|TRBJ1-1|TRBV6-5|.
ASRPRGQGGTEAF
>15|TRBJ2-5|TRBV10-2|few
ASSESLGLAGLETQY
>12|TRBJ1-5|TRBV10-2|.
ASSEPGLGVSQH
>11|TRBJ2-1|TRBV29-1|.
SVSSGSVNEQF
>11|TRBJ1-5|TRBV20-1|once
SAVTGTSQPQH
>10|TRBJ1-2|TRBV12-3/TRBV12-4|.
AIETDNYGYT
>11|TRBJ2-3|TRBV30|.
AWTGGAADTQY
>9|TRBJ1-2|TRBV6-2/TRBV6-3|.
AGYRGDGYT
>12|TRBJ2-3|TRBV3-1|.
ASSQDLGGGTQY
>13|TRBJ2-5|TRBV7-8|.
ASSRSGGDQETQY
>14|TRBJ1-5|TRBV6-1|few
ASSEWGQGGGQPQH